This T cell receptor beta chain came from a study of glioma-infiltrating T cells. Study-wide findings and caveats: Gliomas, especially low-grade, showed above-expected tissue-blood divergence; non-neoplastic patients showed below. CDR3 overlap between tissue and blood was very small.

The CDR3 extends over 13 amino acids. The trim removed 4 bases at V and 3 bases at J, leaving 3 bases unmatched. The V gene's germline CDR1 is SGHRS and CDR2 YFSETQ. Amplification of TCR alpha and beta CDR3 regions from RNA used iRepertoire nested multiplex PCR. One-step reverse transcription and amplification started from roughly 100-400 ng of tissue mRNA or PBMC total RNA. TCRdb re-analysed the multiplex PCR reads in MiXCR, keeping a single row per CDR3 protein. The sample has about 190,000 distinct CDR3 sequences, about 32% seen once; the top ten hold about 19%. This clonotype has a count of ten or more. What it binds is unknown.

Specimen: glioma tissue, nonneoplastic brain tissue, or PBMCs (not recorded which). V and J are TRBV5-1 and TRBJ1-1; TRBD1 matches 7 bases. The receptor was derived from a human donor with low-grade glioma or glioblastoma, undergoing nonglioma brain surgery, or in good health (not recorded which). DNA of the CDR3: TGCGCCAGCAGCAAAACAGGGGACACTGAAGCTTTCTTT. It is translated as CASSKTGDTEAFF.